The rows below give T cell receptor beta chains drawn from one sample of a study of beta chain features in type 1 diabetes. Method: immunoSEQ multiplex PCR; TCRdb's copy keeps in-frame clones and lacks some. The data hold about 220,000 clones, with approximately 11% observed a single time. The specimen sequenced was central memory CD4+ T cells from blood. Receptors originate from a man younger than 35 in good health. The CDR3 runs from the conserved cysteine through the conserved F or W. The D gene is left open where the match is weak. Clone size is stated in some rows and not others, as once, few, many or a class when expanded.

>TRBD2|few|TRBJ2-7|TRBV6-5
TGTGCCAGCAGAAGGAAGCGGGAGGGCCAGTACGAGCAGTACTTC
CASRRKREGQYEQYF
>NA|NA|TRBJ2-7|TRBV18
TGTGCCAGCGCGCTCGATCAGTCTGGCGAGCAGTACTTC
CASALDQSGEQYF
>TRBD1|few|TRBJ2-7|TRBV28
TGTGCCAGCAGTCCTGGACAGGTGATGCAATACGAGCAGTACTTC
CASSPGQVMQYEQYF
>TRBD2|NA|TRBJ2-7|TRBV6-6
TGTGCCAGCAGTTACTCGCTAGCGGGAGTAGGCGAGCAGTACTTC
CASSYSLAGVGEQYF
>TRBD1|NA|TRBJ2-1|TRBV5-1
TGCGCCAGCACCCCACCCGGGACAGGGTTCAACAATGAGCAGTTCTTC
CASTPPGTGFNNEQFF
>TRBD1|few|TRBJ1-1|TRBV5-8
TGTGCCAGCAGCTTGATAACTACAGGGGGGAACACTGAAGCTTTCTTT
CASSLITTGGNTEAFF
>TRBD1|many|TRBJ1-5|TRBV9
TGTGCCAGCAGCCCAGGGACAGGGGCCTACAATCAGCCCCAGCATTTT
CASSPGTGAYNQPQHF
>NA|NA|TRBJ2-6|TRBV11-3
TGTGCCAGCAGCTACTTCCGGGACTCACCTTCTGGGGCCAACGTCCTGACTTTC
CASSYFRDSPSGANVLTF
>NA|NA|TRBJ2-1|TRBV19
TGTGCCAGTAGTCCCCAGGGTCTTTCCTACAATGAGCAGTTCTTC
CASSPQGLSYNEQFF
>NA|few|TRBJ2-1|TRBV7-6
TGTGCCAGCAGCTTAGGGGAGGAGCAGTTCTTC
CASSLGEEQFF
>TRBD2|NA|TRBJ2-2|TRBV15
TGTGCCACCAGCGTAGATTTTAACGGACTAGCGGGAGTGGCCGGGGAGCTGTTTTTT
CATSVDFNGLAGVAGELFF
>NA|few|TRBJ1-2|TRBV27
TGTGCCAGCAGTTTTGGTTGGGAAGGAGACTATGGCTACACCTTC
CASSFGWEGDYGYTF
>NA|few|TRBJ1-1|TRBV30
TGTGCCTGGAGTACCCCCCTCAGGCGGCCCGGGGCTTTCTTT
CAWSTPLRRPGAFF
>TRBD2|many|TRBJ2-2|TRBV7-8
TGTGCCAGCAGCTTAAGCTGGCGGGAGGGCCCTGGCGGGGAGCTGTTTTTT
CASSLSWREGPGGELFF
>NA|many|TRBJ2-3|TRBV29-1
TGCAGCGTTGAGGGCGGATTGCACACAGATACGCAGTATTTT
CSVEGGLHTDTQYF
>TRBD1|NA|TRBJ2-3|TRBV15
TGTGCCACCAGCAGAGGGACAGGGCCTAGCACAGATACGCAGTATTTT
CATSRGTGPSTDTQYF
>NA|NA|TRBJ2-6|TRBV4-1
TGCGCCAGCAGCCTTGGGCCCCAGGAGGTCTCTGGGGCCAACGTCCTGACTTTC
CASSLGPQEVSGANVLTF
>TRBD1|few|TRBJ2-1|TRBV5-4
TGTGCCAGCAGCCCTACAGGGGACTCCTACAATGAGCAGTTCTTC
CASSPTGDSYNEQFF
>NA|few|TRBJ2-5|TRBV7-2
TGTGCCAGCAGCTTAGTTCGGGAGACCCAGTACTTC
CASSLVRETQYF
>NA|NA|TRBJ1-4|TRBV30
TGTGCCTGGAGAGTCCCCGGGACGATAAATGAAAAACTGTTTTTT
CAWRVPGTINEKLFF
>TRBD1|few|TRBJ2-7|TRBV28
TGTGCCAGCAGTCTGGGACAGAACTACGAGCAGTACTTC
CASSLGQNYEQYF
>NA|many|TRBJ2-2|TRBV30
TGTGCCTGGCTCGGGGCGAACACCGGGGAGCTGTTTTTT
CAWLGANTGELFF
>NA|NA|TRBJ2-7|TRBV5-4
TGTGCCAGCAGCTTCAACGAGCAGTACTTC
CASSFNEQYF
>TRBD2|NA|TRBJ2-2|TRBV15
TGTGCCACCAGCAGAGTCAGCGGGACTAGCGGCACCGGGGAGCTGTTTTTT
CATSRVSGTSGTGELFF
>NA|NA|TRBJ2-5|TRBV19
TGTGCCAGTAGGCGTGGGGGAGCCACAACATGGGAGACCCAGTACTTC
CASRRGGATTWETQYF
>NA|few|TRBJ2-1|TRBV5-1
TGCGCCAGCAGCGATCTGAGGGGTTCCTACAATGAGCAGTTCTTC
CASSDLRGSYNEQFF
>NA|many|TRBJ2-5|TRBV14
TGTGCCAGCAGCCAACCAAGCGGGACCCAGTACTTC
CASSQPSGTQYF
>TRBD1|many|TRBJ1-2|TRBV14
TGTGCCAGCAGCGGATTCACAGGGGGCCCGAACTATGGCTACACCTTC
CASSGFTGGPNYGYTF
>NA|NA|TRBJ2-7|TRBV19
TGTGCCAGTAGTTTGGGGACGTCTTCCTACGAGCAGTACTTC
CASSLGTSSYEQYF
>TRBD2|few|TRBJ2-1|TRBV5-1
TGCGCCAGCAGCGTTAGCGGGTGGGGCTCCTACAATGAGCAGTTCTTC
CASSVSGWGSYNEQFF
>TRBD2|NA|TRBJ2-3|TRBV29-1
TGCAGCGAAGGGACTAGCGGGCGGGGAGATACGCAGTATTTT
CSEGTSGRGDTQYF
>TRBD1|many|TRBJ1-5|TRBV30
TGTGCCTGGAGTGTACTTACAGGGGGCCAGCCCCAGCATTTT
CAWSVLTGGQPQHF
>TRBD2|few|TRBJ2-5|TRBV18
TGTGCCAGCTCACACCTGCACAGCGGGGGCCAAGAGACCCAGTACTTC
CASSHLHSGGQETQYF
>TRBD2|NA|TRBJ2-7|TRBV28
TGTGCCAGCAGTCTGTCAACTAGCGGGAGCTACGAGCAGTACTTC
CASSLSTSGSYEQYF
>NA|many|TRBJ1-3|TRBV29-1
TGCGTGGGCCTCTCTGGAAACACCATATATTTT
CVGLSGNTIYF
>TRBD1|NA|TRBJ2-6|TRBV5-6
TGTGCCAGCAGCTTGTTACGGGACAGTCATTATGCTGGGGCCAACGTCCTGACTTTC
CASSLLRDSHYAGANVLTF